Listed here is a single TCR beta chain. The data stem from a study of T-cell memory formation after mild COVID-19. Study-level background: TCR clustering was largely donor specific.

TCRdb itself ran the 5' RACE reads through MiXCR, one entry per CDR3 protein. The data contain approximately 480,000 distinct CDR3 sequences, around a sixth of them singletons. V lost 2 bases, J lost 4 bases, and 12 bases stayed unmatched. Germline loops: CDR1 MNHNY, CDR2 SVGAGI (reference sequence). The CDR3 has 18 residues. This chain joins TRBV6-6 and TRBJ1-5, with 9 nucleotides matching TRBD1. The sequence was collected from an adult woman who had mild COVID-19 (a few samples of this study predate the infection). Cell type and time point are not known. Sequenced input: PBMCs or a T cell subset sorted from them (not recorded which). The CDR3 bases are TGTGCCAGCAGTTACCCCGAGACAGGGGGTGGGGATAATCAGCCCCAGCATTTT. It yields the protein CASSYPETGGGDNQPQHF.